This note documents a single TCR beta chain sequence. The antigen remains unidentified. Trimming at V came to 2 bases and at J to 4 bases, leaving 6 bases not matched to a gene. CDR3 length: 15 amino acids. Germline V gene sequence: CDR1 MNHNS, CDR2 SASEGT. This entry is derived from a study of cytomegalovirus exposure and HLA in healthy donors. Whole-study results and caveats: A missense DCLRE1C variant was associated with V- and J-gene trimming of TCR beta chains in a later analysis, and an independent cohort replicated the association. A later analysis reportedly found that, within productive TCRs, an Asian-associated ancestry cluster had fewer N-insertions than the mean observed across the roughly 630 donors.

PCR was performed using 60 Vbeta and 13 Jbeta primers. Using immunoSEQ multiplex PCR, the repertoire was profiled, and TCRdb retains in-frame clones only, with some absent. The sample lists about 130,000 clones; around 77% were seen once. The receptor was derived from a woman aged 35 to 49 in good health and CMV-seropositive. Sequences were obtained from PBMCs. The gene calls are TRBV6-1 and TRBJ1-2; TRBD1 matches at 8 bases. Here the CDR3 reads CASSESLGQGYGYTF. The CDR3 nucleotides are TGTGCCAGCAGTGAATCACTAGGACAGGGCTATGGCTACACCTTC.